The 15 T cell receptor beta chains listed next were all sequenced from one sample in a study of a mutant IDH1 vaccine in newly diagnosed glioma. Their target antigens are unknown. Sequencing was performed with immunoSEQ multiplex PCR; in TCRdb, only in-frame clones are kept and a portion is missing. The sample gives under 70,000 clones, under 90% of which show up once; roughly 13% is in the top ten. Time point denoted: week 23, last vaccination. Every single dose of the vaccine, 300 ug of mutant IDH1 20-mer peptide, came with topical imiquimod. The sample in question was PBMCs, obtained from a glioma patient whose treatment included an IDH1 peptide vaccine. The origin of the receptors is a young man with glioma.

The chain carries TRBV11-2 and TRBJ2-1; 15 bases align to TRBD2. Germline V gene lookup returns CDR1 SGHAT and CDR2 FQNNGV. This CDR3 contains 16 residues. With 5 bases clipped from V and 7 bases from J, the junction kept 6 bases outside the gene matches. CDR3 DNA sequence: TGTGCCAGCAGCCCGGGACTAGCGGGGGGCTGGAATGAGCAGTTCTTC. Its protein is CASSPGLAGGWNEQFF. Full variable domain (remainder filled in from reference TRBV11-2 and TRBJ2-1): EAGVAQSPRYKIIEKRQSVAFWCNPISGHATLYWYQQILGQGPKLLIQFQNNGVVDDSQLPKDRFSAERLKGVDSTLKIQPAKLEDSAVYLCASSPGLAGGWNEQFFGPGTRLTVL.

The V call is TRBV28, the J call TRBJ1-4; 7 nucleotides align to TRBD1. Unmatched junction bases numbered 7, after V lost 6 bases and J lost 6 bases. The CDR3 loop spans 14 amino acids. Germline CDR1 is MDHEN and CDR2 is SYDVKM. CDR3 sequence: CASSLTGLYEKLFF. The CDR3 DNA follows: TGTGCCAGCAGCCTGACAGGGCTTTATGAAAAACTGTTTTTT.

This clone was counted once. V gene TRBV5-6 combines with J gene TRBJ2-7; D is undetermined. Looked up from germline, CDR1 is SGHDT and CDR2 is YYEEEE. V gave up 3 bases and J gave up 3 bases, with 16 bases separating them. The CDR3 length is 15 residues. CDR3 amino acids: CASSSPPTTRYEQYF. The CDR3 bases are TGTGCCAGCAGCTCCCCACCCACCACCCGCTACGAGCAGTACTTC.

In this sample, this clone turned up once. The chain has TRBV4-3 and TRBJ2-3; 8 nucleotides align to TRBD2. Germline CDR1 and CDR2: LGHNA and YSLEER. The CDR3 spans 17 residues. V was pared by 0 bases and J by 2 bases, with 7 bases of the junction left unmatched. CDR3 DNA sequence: TGCGCCAGCAGCCAAGATCAGCTAGCGGGTTACACAGATACGCAGTATTTT. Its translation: CASSQDQLAGYTDTQYF.

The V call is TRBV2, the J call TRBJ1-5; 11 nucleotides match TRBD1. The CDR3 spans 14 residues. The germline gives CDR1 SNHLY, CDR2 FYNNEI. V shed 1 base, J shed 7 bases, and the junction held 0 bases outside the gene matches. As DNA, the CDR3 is TGTGCCAGCAGTGAAGGGGACAGGGGGCAGCCCCAGCATTTT. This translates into CASSEGDRGQPQHF. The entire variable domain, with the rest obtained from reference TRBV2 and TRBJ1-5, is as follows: EPEVTQTPSHQVTQMGQEVILRCVPISNHLYFYWYRQILGQKVEFLVSFYNNEISEKSEIFDDQFSVERPDGSNFTLKIRSTKLEDSAMYFCASSEGDRGQPQHFGDGTRLSIL.

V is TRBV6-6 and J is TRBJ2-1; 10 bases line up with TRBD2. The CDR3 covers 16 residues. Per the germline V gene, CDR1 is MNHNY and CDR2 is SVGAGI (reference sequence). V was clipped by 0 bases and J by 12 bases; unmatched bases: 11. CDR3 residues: CASSYSPSGRAWGQFF. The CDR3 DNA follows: TGTGCCAGCAGTTACTCGCCCAGCGGGAGGGCCTGGGGGCAGTTCTTC.

Written as DNA, the CDR3 is TGTGCCAGCAGCGGGGACACTTTCTTCCCCATTCAGTACTTC. The encoded protein is CASSGDTFFPIQYF. This rearrangement joins TRBV5-6 to TRBJ2-4; the D gene is possibly TRBD1 (6 bases). Trimming left V 4 bases short and J 9 bases short, with 17 bases between. CDR1 and CDR2 from the germline V gene are SGHDT and YYEEEE. The CDR3 covers 14 residues.

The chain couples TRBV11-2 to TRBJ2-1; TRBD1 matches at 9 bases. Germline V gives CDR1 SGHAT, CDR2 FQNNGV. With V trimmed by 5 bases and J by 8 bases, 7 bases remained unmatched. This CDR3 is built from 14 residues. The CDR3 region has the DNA TGTGCCAGCAGCCGACCGGGACAGGGTTATGAGCAGTTCTTC. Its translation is CASSRPGQGYEQFF. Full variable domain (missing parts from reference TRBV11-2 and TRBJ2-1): EAGVAQSPRYKIIEKRQSVAFWCNPISGHATLYWYQQILGQGPKLLIQFQNNGVVDDSQLPKDRFSAERLKGVDSTLKIQPAKLEDSAVYLCASSRPGQGYEQFFGPGTRLTVL.

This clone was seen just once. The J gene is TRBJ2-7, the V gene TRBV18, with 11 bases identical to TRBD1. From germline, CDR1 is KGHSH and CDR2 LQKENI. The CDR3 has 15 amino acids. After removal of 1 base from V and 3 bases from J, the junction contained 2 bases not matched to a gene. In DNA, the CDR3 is TGTGCCAGCTCACCACTCGGGACAGGGGGCTACGAGCAGTACTTC. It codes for CASSPLGTGGYEQYF.

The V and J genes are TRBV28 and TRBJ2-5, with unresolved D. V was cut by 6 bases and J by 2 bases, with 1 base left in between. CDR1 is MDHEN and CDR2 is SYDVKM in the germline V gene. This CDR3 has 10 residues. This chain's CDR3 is CASRQETQYF. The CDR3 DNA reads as TGTGCCAGCAGGCAAGAGACCCAGTACTTC.

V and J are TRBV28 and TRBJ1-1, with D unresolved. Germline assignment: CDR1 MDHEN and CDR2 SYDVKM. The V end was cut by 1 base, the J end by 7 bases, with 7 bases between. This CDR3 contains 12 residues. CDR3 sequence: CASSLLGIEAFF. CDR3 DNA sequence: TGTGCCAGCAGTTTATTGGGAATTGAAGCTTTCTTT.

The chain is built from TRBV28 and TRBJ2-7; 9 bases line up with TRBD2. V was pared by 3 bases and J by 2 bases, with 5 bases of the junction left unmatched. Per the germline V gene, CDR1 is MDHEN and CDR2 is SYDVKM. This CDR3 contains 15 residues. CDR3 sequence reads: CASSFRGLAAYEQYF. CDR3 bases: TGTGCCAGCAGTTTCCGGGGACTAGCCGCCTACGAGCAGTACTTC.

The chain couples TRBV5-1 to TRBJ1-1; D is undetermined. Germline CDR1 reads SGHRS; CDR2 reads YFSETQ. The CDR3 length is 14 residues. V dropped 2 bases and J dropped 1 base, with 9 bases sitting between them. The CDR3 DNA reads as TGCGCCAGCAGCTTCGGCCCGTCGAACACTGAAGCTTTCTTT. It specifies CASSFGPSNTEAFF.

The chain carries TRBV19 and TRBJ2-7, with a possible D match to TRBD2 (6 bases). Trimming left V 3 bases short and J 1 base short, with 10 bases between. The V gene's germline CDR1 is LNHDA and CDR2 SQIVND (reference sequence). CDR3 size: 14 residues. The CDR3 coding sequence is TGTGCCAGTAGTATGCGGGCGGGGTCCTACGAGCAGTACTTC. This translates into CASSMRAGSYEQYF.

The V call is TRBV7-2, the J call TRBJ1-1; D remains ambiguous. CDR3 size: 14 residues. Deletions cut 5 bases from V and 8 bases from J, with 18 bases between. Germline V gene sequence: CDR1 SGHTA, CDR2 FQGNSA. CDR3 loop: CASSAWTAPSEAFF. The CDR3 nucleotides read TGTGCCAGCAGCGCGTGGACGGCACCTAGCGAAGCTTTCTTT. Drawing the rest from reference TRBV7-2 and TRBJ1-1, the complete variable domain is GAGVSQSPSNKVTEKGKDVELRCDPISGHTALYWYRQSLGQGLEFLIYFQGNSAPDKSGLPSDRFSAERTGGSVSTLTIQRTQQEDSAVYLCASSAWTAPSEAFFGQGTRLTVV.